Included here is one TCR beta chain sequence, with context. Its antigen remains unidentified. A read error may account for a junction end that differs from germline. The entry originates in a study of breast tumors, draining lymph nodes, adjacent tissues (dated by TCRdb to about 2016). Concerning the study at large: The study compared TCR beta repertoires across tumor, adjacent nontumor tissue and axillary lymph nodes from breast cancer patients. In human breast cancer, the study set out to evaluate how tumor, surrounding tissue and draining lymph node repertoires relate to one another and whether T cells may move between these sites.

According to the germline V gene (reference sequence), CDR1 reads DFQATT and CDR2 reads SNEGSKA. The CDR3 runs 13 amino acids, cysteine and phenylalanine included. The retained sequence is limited to the CDR3, 39 bases, with the frame set at the first base. The full study reports these points: The data were judged consistent with most tumor T cells deriving from the lymph node and then expanding within tumor tissue. Tumor and nontumor tissue repertoires were significantly more similar in luminal-like than in basal-like breast cancer. The conclusion that tumor T cells originate in lymph nodes was presented as consistent with a hypothesis rather than as directly demonstrated. T-cell repertoire diversity in tumors was found to be lower than in lymph nodes but higher than in nontumor tissue, and preferential V and J gene usage was observed.

Sequencing relied on an Illumina HiSeq 2000. Multiplex PCR amplification was used to generate the TCR beta chain libraries. High-throughput sequencing was used to analyze the amplified TCR beta chain products. In-frame beta chains were kept once TCRdb had trimmed the public reads at Q25 with fastp and called clones with MiXCR. Every entry covers one CDR3 protein and lists the most common genes and DNA from its rows. Recorded for this sample are some 150,000 distinct CDR3 sequences; around 35% of them occurred a single time. The ten largest clones add up to around 4% of the sample. The lymph node samples were taken from the axillary draining lymph nodes of breast cancer patients.

This sequence was found in a female donor with breast cancer. Some clones in this sample may be carry-over from other donors' samples. Sample: axillary lymph node tissue. The chain is assembled from TRBV20-1 and TRBJ2-1, with the D segment possibly TRBD1 or TRBD2, each aligning over 6 bases. The bases are TGCAGTGCAGTCGGGAACGGGGGCAATGAGCAGTTCTTT. Its translation is CSAVGNGGNEQFF.